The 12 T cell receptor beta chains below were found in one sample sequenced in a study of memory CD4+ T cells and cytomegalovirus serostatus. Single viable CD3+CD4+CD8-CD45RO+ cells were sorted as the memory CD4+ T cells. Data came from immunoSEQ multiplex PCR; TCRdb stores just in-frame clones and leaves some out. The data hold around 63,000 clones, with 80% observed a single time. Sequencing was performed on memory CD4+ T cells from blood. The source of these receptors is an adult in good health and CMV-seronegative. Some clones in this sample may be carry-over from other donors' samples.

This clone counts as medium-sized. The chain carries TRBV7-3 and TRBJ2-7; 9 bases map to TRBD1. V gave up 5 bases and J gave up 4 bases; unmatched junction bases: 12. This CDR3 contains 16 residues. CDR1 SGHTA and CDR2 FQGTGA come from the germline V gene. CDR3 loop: CASSPTTGTGNYEQYF. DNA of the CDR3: TGTGCCAGCAGCCCCACGACCGGGACAGGGAATTACGAGCAGTACTTC.

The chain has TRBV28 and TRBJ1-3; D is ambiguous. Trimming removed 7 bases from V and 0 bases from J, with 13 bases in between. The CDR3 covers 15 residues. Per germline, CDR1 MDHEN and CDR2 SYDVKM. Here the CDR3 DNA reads TGTGCCAGCACCGAACTCGGCTTCTCTGGAAACACCATATATTTT. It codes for CASTELGFSGNTIYF.

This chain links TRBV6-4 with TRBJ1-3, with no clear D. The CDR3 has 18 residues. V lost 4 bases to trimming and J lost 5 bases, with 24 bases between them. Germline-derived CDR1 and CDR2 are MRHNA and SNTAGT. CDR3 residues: CASSGPRREGGSRNTIYF. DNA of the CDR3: TGTGCCAGCAGTGGCCCGAGGAGGGAGGGAGGGAGTCGAAACACCATATATTTT.

This chain's CDR3 is CASSLVGTSFNEQFF. Here the CDR3 DNA reads TGTGCCAGCAGCTTAGTTGGGACTAGCTTCAATGAGCAGTTCTTC. This rearrangement joins TRBV11-1 to TRBJ2-1, with TRBD2 matching over 9 bases. The germline gives CDR1 SGHAT, CDR2 FQDESV (reference sequence). After removal of 1 base from V and 6 bases from J, the junction contained 4 bases not matched to a gene. The CDR3 contains 15 residues.

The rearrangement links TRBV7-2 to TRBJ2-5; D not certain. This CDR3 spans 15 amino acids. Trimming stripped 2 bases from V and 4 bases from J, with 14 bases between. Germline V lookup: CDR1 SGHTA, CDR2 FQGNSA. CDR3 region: CASSLTGPGVETQYF. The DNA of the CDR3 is TGTGCCAGCAGCTTAACCGGGCCGGGTGTAGAGACCCAGTACTTC.

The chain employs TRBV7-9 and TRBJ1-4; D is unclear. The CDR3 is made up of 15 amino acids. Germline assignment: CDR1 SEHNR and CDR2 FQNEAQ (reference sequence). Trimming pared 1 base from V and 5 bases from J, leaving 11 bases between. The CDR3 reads CASSLDRFLNEKLFF. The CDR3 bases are TGTGCCAGCAGCTTAGATAGGTTCCTGAATGAAAAACTGTTTTTT.

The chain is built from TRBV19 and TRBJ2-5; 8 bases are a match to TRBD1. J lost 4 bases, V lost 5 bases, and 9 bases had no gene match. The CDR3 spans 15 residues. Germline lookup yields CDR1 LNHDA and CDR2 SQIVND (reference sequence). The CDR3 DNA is TGTGCCAGTAGTTTTCAGGGGGCGGTGGGAGAGACCCAGTACTTC. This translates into CASSFQGAVGETQYF.

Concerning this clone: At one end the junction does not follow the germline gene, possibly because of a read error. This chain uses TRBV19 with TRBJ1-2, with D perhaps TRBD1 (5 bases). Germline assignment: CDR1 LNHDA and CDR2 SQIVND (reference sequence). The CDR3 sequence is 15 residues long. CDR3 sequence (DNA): TGTACCAGTACCCGTCGGGGAGGGGACCGGACAGGCTACACCTTC. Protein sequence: CTSTRRGGDRTGYTF.

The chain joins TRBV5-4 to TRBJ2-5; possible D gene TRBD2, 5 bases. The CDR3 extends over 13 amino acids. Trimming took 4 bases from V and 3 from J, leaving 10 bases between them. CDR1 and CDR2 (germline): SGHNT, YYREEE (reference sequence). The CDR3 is CASSPPREETQYF. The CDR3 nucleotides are TGTGCCAGCAGCCCCCCGAGGGAAGAGACCCAGTACTTC.

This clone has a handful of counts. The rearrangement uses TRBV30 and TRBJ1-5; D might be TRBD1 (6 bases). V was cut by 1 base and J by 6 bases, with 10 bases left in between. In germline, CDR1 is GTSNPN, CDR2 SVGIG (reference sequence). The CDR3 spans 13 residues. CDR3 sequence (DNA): TGTGCCTGGAGTGGGTCAGGGGCTCAGCCCCAGCATTTT. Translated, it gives CAWSGSGAQPQHF.

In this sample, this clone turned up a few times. The DNA of the CDR3 is TGCACCAGCAGCCAAGCGGGGGGACGGAACCAAGAGACCCAGTACTTC. This gives the protein CTSSQAGGRNQETQYF. This sequence joins TRBV1 and TRBJ2-5; the table's D call, TRBD2, has no DNA check behind it. TRBV1 is a pseudogene. CDR3 length equals 16 residues.

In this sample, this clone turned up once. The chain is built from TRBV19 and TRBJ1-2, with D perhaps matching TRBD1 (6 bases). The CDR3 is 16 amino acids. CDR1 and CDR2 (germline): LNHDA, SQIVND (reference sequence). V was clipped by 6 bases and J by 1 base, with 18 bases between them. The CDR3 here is CASRLSGVSSNYGYTF. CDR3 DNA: TGTGCCAGTAGGCTTTCAGGGGTGTCAAGTAACTATGGCTACACCTTC. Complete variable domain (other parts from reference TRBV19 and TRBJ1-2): DGGITQSPKYLFRKEGQNVTLSCEQNLNHDAMYWYRQDPGQGLRLIYYSQIVNDFQKGDIAEGYSVSREKKESFPLTVTSAQKNPTAFYLCASRLSGVSSNYGYTFGSGTRLTVV.